This TCR beta chain was sequenced in a study of lymphopenia after photon versus proton radiotherapy. Study findings and constraints: After lymphocyte nadir, photon-treated repertoires showed oligoclonal expansion, especially CD8+ Temra. In patients who died, overall survival fell as post-nadir TCR diversity dropped more.

The germline CDR1 and CDR2 sequences are SGHAT and FQNNGV. V lost 4 bases, J lost 1 base, and 5 bases lay in between. The CDR3 has 14 amino acids. Clones were read by immunoSEQ multiplex PCR, and TCRdb kept only the in-frame ones, dropping some. The data contain some 25,000 clones, about nine tenths of them seen just once; the ten biggest clones take up approximately 18%. For this clone: The antigen is unknown.

This TCR came from a man in his fifties or sixties with gastric cancer. Sequences were derived from peripheral blood, sampled from a patient treated with photon-based radiotherapy. V is TRBV11-2 and J is TRBJ2-6; maybe TRBD2 (5 bases). The chain's CDR3 is CASSSGSGANVLTF. In nucleotides, the CDR3 is TGTGCCAGCAGCTCGGGATCTGGGGCCAACGTCCTGACTTTC.